Listed below are T cell receptor beta chains from one sample, sequenced in a study of response to subunit inactivated influenza vaccine. MiXCR was run by TCRdb on the RT-PCR reads, yielding one entry per CDR3 protein. This table holds 500,000 to 650,000 distinct CDR3 sequences, around 8% found once. This material consisted of PBMCs from blood, taken less than 30 months after vaccination. Receptors were obtained from a man between 50 and 75 years old who received an inactivated influenza vaccine. Each CDR3 is given with its conserved first and last residue. Fields, in order: CDR3 DNA, CDR3 protein, clone size, V gene, J gene, D gene. D genes are given only for firm matches. Size is omitted from some rows. Given values are once, few, many or a class for expanded clones.

CDR3 DNA: TGTGCCAGCAGCTTAGCCCGTCCTACGGATACGCAGTATTTT
CDR3 protein: CASSLARPTDTQYF
clone size: many
V gene: TRBV7-2
J gene: TRBJ2-3
D gene: NA

CDR3 DNA: TGTGCCAGCAGCTTAGCCCACCTAGCGGGGGGGTACAATGAGCAGTTCTTC
CDR3 protein: CASSLAHLAGGYNEQFF
clone size: NA
V gene: TRBV7-2
J gene: TRBJ2-1
D gene: TRBD2

CDR3 DNA: TGTGCCAGCAGTTTGATAGGGGCGGGAGCTCACACCGGGGAGCTGTTTTTT
CDR3 protein: CASSLIGAGAHTGELFF
clone size: few
V gene: TRBV27
J gene: TRBJ2-2
D gene: TRBD2

CDR3 DNA: TGTGCCAGCAGTTACTGGGACCCGTCGGAGGGAGAGACCCAGTACTTC
CDR3 protein: CASSYWDPSEGETQYF
clone size: NA
V gene: TRBV6-5
J gene: TRBJ2-5
D gene: NA

CDR3 DNA: TGTGCCAGCTCACCAACCTGGACAGATAATTCACCCCTCCACTTT
CDR3 protein: CASSPTWTDNSPLHF
clone size: NA
V gene: TRBV18
J gene: TRBJ1-6
D gene: NA

CDR3 DNA: TGTGCCAGTAGTATAAGCTTTCAGGGGAATTCACCCCTCCACTTT
CDR3 protein: CASSISFQGNSPLHF
clone size: few
V gene: TRBV19
J gene: TRBJ1-6
D gene: NA

CDR3 DNA: TGCGCCAGCAGCCAAGACATAATGAGGGGGGGAGAGCAGTTCTTC
CDR3 protein: CASSQDIMRGGEQFF
clone size: few
V gene: TRBV4-3
J gene: TRBJ2-1
D gene: NA

CDR3 DNA: TGTGCCAGCAGTCGAGAAACCCCGAGCCCCTCGCATTTT
CDR3 protein: CASSRETPSPSHF
clone size: many
V gene: TRBV12-3/TRBV12-4
J gene: TRBJ1-5
D gene: NA

CDR3 DNA: TGCAGTGCTTCCCACCTAGGGCAGGGAGGCGACTATGGCTACACCTTC
CDR3 protein: CSASHLGQGGDYGYTF
clone size: few
V gene: TRBV20-1
J gene: TRBJ1-2
D gene: NA

CDR3 DNA: TGCGCCAGCAGCCAGGTCTTTAGGGAAACCAACACTGAAGCTTTCTTT
CDR3 protein: CASSQVFRETNTEAFF
clone size: NA
V gene: TRBV4-3
J gene: TRBJ1-1
D gene: NA

CDR3 DNA: TGTGCCAGCGTCACTAGCACAGATACGCAGTATTTT
CDR3 protein: CASVTSTDTQYF
clone size: NA
V gene: TRBV7-9
J gene: TRBJ2-3
D gene: NA

CDR3 DNA: TGTGCCAGCAGCTTACGGACAGCGAACACCGGGGAGCTGTTTTTT
CDR3 protein: CASSLRTANTGELFF
clone size: many
V gene: TRBV11-1
J gene: TRBJ2-2
D gene: NA

CDR3 DNA: TGCAGTGCTGAGGACAGGGGGCGCTTGGATACGCAGTATTTT
CDR3 protein: CSAEDRGRLDTQYF
clone size: NA
V gene: TRBV20-1
J gene: TRBJ2-3
D gene: TRBD1

CDR3 DNA: TGTGCCAGCAGCTCCCATCCCGACAGGGAAGCTTTCTTT
CDR3 protein: CASSSHPDREAFF
clone size: few
V gene: TRBV7-2
J gene: TRBJ1-1
D gene: NA

CDR3 DNA: TGCAGCGCACAGCGAGGGACAGGGAGCACCGGGGAGCTGTTTTTT
CDR3 protein: CSAQRGTGSTGELFF
clone size: many
V gene: TRBV29-1
J gene: TRBJ2-2
D gene: TRBD1

CDR3 DNA: TGTGCCACCAGCAGAGATCGAGTCGGACCTAATGAAAAACTGTTTTTT
CDR3 protein: CATSRDRVGPNEKLFF
clone size: many
V gene: TRBV15
J gene: TRBJ1-4
D gene: NA

CDR3 DNA: TGTGCCAGCAGCCCCCAGGGCCGTGCGAACACTGAAGCTTTCTTT
CDR3 protein: CASSPQGRANTEAFF
clone size: few
V gene: TRBV7-2
J gene: TRBJ1-1
D gene: NA

CDR3 DNA: TGTGCCATCAGTGAGGGCGCAGGGGACATGAACACTGAAGCTTTCTTT
CDR3 protein: CAISEGAGDMNTEAFF
clone size: many
V gene: TRBV10-3
J gene: TRBJ1-1
D gene: NA

CDR3 DNA: TGCGCCAGCAGCTTGGATGCAGCAGGGGACTACGAGCAGTACTTC
CDR3 protein: CASSLDAAGDYEQYF
clone size: NA
V gene: TRBV5-1
J gene: TRBJ2-7
D gene: NA

CDR3 DNA: TGTGCCAGCAGTGTGGGACTAGCGGGACTGGAGCAGTTCTTC
CDR3 protein: CASSVGLAGLEQFF
clone size: NA
V gene: TRBV27
J gene: TRBJ2-1
D gene: TRBD2

CDR3 DNA: TGTGCCAGCAGGTCGACAGGGGGGACTGGAAACACCATATATTTT
CDR3 protein: CASRSTGGTGNTIYF
clone size: NA
V gene: TRBV6-1
J gene: TRBJ1-3
D gene: TRBD1

CDR3 DNA: TGTGCCAGCAGCTTAGGGTACCCAGAGACCCAGTACTTC
CDR3 protein: CASSLGYPETQYF
clone size: few
V gene: TRBV11-2
J gene: TRBJ2-5
D gene: NA

CDR3 DNA: TGTGCCAGCAGCCTGAGACAGGGGTATACCGGGGAGCTGTTTTTT
CDR3 protein: CASSLRQGYTGELFF
clone size: many
V gene: TRBV3-1
J gene: TRBJ2-2
D gene: TRBD1

CDR3 DNA: TGCAGTGCTCTGACCCCCGATTCCTCAGATACGCAGTATTTT
CDR3 protein: CSALTPDSSDTQYF
clone size: few
V gene: TRBV20-1
J gene: TRBJ2-3
D gene: NA

CDR3 DNA: TGTGCCAGCAAGGGGGGGGCTGGCACAGATACGCAGTATTTT
CDR3 protein: CASKGGAGTDTQYF
clone size: NA
V gene: TRBV6-1
J gene: TRBJ2-3
D gene: NA

CDR3 DNA: TGTGCCAGCAGCCACATCGGGGGGCCTGAGCAGTTCTTC
CDR3 protein: CASSHIGGPEQFF
clone size: NA
V gene: TRBV7-9
J gene: TRBJ2-1
D gene: NA

CDR3 DNA: TGTGCCAGCAGTTTTCAGGGGAGGAATGAAAAACTGTTTTTT
CDR3 protein: CASSFQGRNEKLFF
clone size: many
V gene: TRBV12-3/TRBV12-4
J gene: TRBJ1-4
D gene: NA

CDR3 DNA: TGTGCCAGCAGGGCTAGCGGGAGTTACAATGAGCAGTTCTTC
CDR3 protein: CASRASGSYNEQFF
clone size: NA
V gene: TRBV6-1
J gene: TRBJ2-1
D gene: TRBD2

CDR3 DNA: TGTGCCGTCAGAGGGACAGGGAATGAAGCTTTCTTT
CDR3 protein: CAVRGTGNEAFF
clone size: NA
V gene: TRBV10-3
J gene: TRBJ1-1
D gene: TRBD1

CDR3 DNA: TGTGCCAGCACCAAAGGACAGATCGGGCAGTTCTTC
CDR3 protein: CASTKGQIGQFF
clone size: NA
V gene: TRBV6-4
J gene: TRBJ2-1
D gene: NA

CDR3 DNA: TGTGCCAGCAGCCAGACAGGGAAAGGGGATACGCAGTATTTT
CDR3 protein: CASSQTGKGDTQYF
clone size: few
V gene: TRBV4-2
J gene: TRBJ2-3
D gene: TRBD1

CDR3 DNA: TGTGCCAGCAGCTCACGGGACACTCAAGAGACCCAGTACTTC
CDR3 protein: CASSSRDTQETQYF
clone size: NA
V gene: TRBV9
J gene: TRBJ2-5
D gene: NA

CDR3 DNA: TGTGCCAGCAGTTTAAGCGGGAACAGCAATCAGCCCCAGCATTTT
CDR3 protein: CASSLSGNSNQPQHF
clone size: few
V gene: TRBV12-3/TRBV12-4
J gene: TRBJ1-5
D gene: NA

CDR3 DNA: TGTGCCAGCAGCTTAGTCTCGAACAGGGTCTCCTACGAGCAGTACTTC
CDR3 protein: CASSLVSNRVSYEQYF
clone size: many
V gene: TRBV11-3
J gene: TRBJ2-7
D gene: NA

CDR3 DNA: TGTGCCAGCAGTTTAGGGGGACGGCGAAATGAAAAACTGTTTTTT
CDR3 protein: CASSLGGRRNEKLFF
clone size: many
V gene: TRBV28
J gene: TRBJ1-4
D gene: NA

CDR3 DNA: TGCAGTGCTAGTAGCGGGAGCTTCGGGACCCAGTACTTC
CDR3 protein: CSASSGSFGTQYF
clone size: NA
V gene: TRBV20-1
J gene: TRBJ2-5
D gene: TRBD2

CDR3 DNA: TGTGCCAGCCCCGCGGGAGGGGGCACAGATACGCAGTATTTT
CDR3 protein: CASPAGGGTDTQYF
clone size: many
V gene: TRBV6-1
J gene: TRBJ2-3
D gene: TRBD2

CDR3 DNA: TGCGCCAGCAGCCTTGGGACTGGTTATGAGCAGTACTTC
CDR3 protein: CASSLGTGYEQYF
clone size: many
V gene: TRBV5-1
J gene: TRBJ2-7
D gene: NA

CDR3 DNA: TGTGCCAGCAGCCCGATCAGGGAAGTCAGTGGCACAGATACGCAGTATTTT
CDR3 protein: CASSPIREVSGTDTQYF
clone size: NA
V gene: TRBV6-1
J gene: TRBJ2-3
D gene: NA

CDR3 DNA: TGTGCCACCAGCAGAGGAGGGGAAGGACCTCTGAGGGGGCTAGCTAACTATGGCTACACCTTC
CDR3 protein: CATSRGGEGPLRGLANYGYTF
clone size: NA
V gene: TRBV15
J gene: TRBJ1-2
D gene: TRBD1

CDR3 DNA: TGTGCCAGCTCACCGGGAGGGTTGGATACAGATACGCAGTATTTT
CDR3 protein: CASSPGGLDTDTQYF
clone size: NA
V gene: TRBV18
J gene: TRBJ2-3
D gene: TRBD2

CDR3 DNA: TGTGCCAGCAGTTTATACCAGGGGGCGTCTGGGGCCAACGTCCTGACTTTC
CDR3 protein: CASSLYQGASGANVLTF
clone size: few
V gene: TRBV27
J gene: TRBJ2-6
D gene: TRBD1